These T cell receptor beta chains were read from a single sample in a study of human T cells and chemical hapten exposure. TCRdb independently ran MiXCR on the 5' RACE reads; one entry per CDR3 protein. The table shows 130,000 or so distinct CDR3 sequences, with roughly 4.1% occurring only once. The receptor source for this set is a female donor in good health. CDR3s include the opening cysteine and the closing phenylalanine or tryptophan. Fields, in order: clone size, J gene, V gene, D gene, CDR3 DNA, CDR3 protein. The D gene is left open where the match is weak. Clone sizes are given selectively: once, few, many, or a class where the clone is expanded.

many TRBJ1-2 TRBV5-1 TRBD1 TGCGCCAGCAGCCCGACAGGGGCCAGCGGAGCTGGCTACACCTTC CASSPTGASGAGYTF
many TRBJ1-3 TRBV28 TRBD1 TGTGCCAGCAGTCACAGGGGTGGAAACACCATATATTTT CASSHRGGNTIYF
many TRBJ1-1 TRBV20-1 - TGCAGTGCTAGACAGGGGCGCTACACTGAAGCTTTCTTT CSARQGRYTEAFF
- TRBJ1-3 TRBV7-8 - TGTGCCAGCAGCTTAGAATGGAGCTCTGGAAACACCATATATTTT CASSLEWSSGNTIYF
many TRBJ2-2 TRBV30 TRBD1 TGTGCCTGGAGTATTACAGGGGGAGACCGGGAGCTGTTTTTT CAWSITGGDRELFF
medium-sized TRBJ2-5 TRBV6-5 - TGTGCCAGCAGTTACTCGTCGAGGGGTGAAGAGACCCAGTACTTC CASSYSSRGEETQYF
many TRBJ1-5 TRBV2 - TGTGCCAGCAGTGTATTACTTGACAATCAGCCCCAGCATTTT CASSVLLDNQPQHF
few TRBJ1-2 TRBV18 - TGTGCCAGCTCACCCAGAAGCGACAGTAGGTGGTTCTATGGCTACACCTTC CASSPRSDSRWFYGYTF
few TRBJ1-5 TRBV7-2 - TGTGCCAGCAGCCGCGGGACACTTAGCAATCAGCCCCAGCATTTT CASSRGTLSNQPQHF
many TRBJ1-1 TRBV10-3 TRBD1 TGTGCCATCAGTGAGGGCTGGACAGGGGGCGTGAACACTGAAGCTTTCTTT CAISEGWTGGVNTEAFF
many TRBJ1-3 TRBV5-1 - TGCGCCAGCAGCCCTAGGGTAGCATACTCTGGAAACACCATATATTTT CASSPRVAYSGNTIYF
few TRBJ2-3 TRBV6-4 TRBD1 TGTGCCAGCAATACCGGGACAGTAACGCAGTATTTT CASNTGTVTQYF
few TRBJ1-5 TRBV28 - TGTGCCAGCAGCCGTTATCAGCCCCAGCATTTT CASSRYQPQHF
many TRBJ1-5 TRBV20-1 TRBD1 TGCAGTGCTAGACCCACTAGAGGACAGGGTGTTAGCAATCAGCCCCAGCATTTT CSARPTRGQGVSNQPQHF